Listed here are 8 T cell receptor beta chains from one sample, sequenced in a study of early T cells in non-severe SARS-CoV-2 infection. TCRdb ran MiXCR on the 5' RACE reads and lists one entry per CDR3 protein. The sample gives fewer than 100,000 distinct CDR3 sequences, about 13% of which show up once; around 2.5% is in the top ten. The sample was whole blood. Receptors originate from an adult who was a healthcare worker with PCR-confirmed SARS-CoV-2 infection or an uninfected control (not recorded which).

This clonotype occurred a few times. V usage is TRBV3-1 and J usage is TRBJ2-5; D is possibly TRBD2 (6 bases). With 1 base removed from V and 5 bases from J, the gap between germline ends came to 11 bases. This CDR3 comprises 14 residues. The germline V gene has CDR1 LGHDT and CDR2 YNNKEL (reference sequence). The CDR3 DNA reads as TGTGCCAGCAGCCAAGGGACGGGGAGGGAGACCCAGTACTTC. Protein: CASSQGTGRETQYF.

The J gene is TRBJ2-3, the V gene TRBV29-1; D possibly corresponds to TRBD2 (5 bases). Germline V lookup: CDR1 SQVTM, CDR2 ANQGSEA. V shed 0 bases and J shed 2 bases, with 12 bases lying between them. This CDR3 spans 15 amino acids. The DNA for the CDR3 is TGCAGCGTTGAAGATCGGGCGAGGGTCACAGATACGCAGTATTTT. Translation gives CSVEDRARVTDTQYF.

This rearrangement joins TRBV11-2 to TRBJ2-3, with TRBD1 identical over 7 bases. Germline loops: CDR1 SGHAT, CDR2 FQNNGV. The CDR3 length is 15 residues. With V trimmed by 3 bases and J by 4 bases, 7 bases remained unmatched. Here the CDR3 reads CASSLYRGMADTQYF. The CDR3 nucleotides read TGTGCCAGCAGCTTGTACAGGGGAATGGCAGATACGCAGTATTTT. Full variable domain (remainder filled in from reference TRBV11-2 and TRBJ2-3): EAGVAQSPRYKIIEKRQSVAFWCNPISGHATLYWYQQILGQGPKLLIQFQNNGVVDDSQLPKDRFSAERLKGVDSTLKIQPAKLEDSAVYLCASSLYRGMADTQYFGPGTRLTVL.

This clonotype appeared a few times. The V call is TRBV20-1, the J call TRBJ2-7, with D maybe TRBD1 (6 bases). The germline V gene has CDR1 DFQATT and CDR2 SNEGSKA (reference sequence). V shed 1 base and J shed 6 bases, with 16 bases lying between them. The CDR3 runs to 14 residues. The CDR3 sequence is CSARAPGEEGEQYF. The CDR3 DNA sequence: TGCAGTGCTAGAGCCCCAGGGGAAGAGGGCGAGCAGTACTTC.

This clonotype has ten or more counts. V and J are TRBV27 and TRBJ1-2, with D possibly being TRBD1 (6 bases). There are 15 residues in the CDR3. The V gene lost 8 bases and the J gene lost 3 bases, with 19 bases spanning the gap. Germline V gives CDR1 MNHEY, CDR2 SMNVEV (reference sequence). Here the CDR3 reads CASRFRGQPHYGYTF. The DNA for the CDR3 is TGTGCCAGCCGGTTTCGTGGACAGCCCCACTATGGCTACACCTTC.

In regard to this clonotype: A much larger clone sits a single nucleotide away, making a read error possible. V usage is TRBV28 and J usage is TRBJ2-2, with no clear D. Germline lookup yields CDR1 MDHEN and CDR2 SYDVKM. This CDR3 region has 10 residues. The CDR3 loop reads CACRSGELFF. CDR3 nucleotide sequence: TGTGCCTGCAGGAGTGGGGAGCTGTTTTTT.

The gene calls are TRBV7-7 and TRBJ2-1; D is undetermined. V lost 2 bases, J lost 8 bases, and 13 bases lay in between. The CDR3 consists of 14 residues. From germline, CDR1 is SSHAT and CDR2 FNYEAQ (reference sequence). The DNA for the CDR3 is TGTGCCAGCAGCTTAACCCCCTCCCGCGATGAGCAGTTCTTC. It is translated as CASSLTPSRDEQFF. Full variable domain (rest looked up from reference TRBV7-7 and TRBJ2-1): GAGVSQSPRYKVTKRGQDVTLRCDPISSHATLYWYQQALGQGPEFLTYFNYEAQPDKSGLPSDRFSAERPEGSISTLTIQRTEQRDSAMYRCASSLTPSRDEQFFGPGTRLTVL.

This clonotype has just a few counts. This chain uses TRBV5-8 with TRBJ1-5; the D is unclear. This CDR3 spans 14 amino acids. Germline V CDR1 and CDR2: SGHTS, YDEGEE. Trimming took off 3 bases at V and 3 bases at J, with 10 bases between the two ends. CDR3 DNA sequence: TGTGCCAGCAGCTATAGAGCAATCAATCAGCCCCAGCATTTT. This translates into CASSYRAINQPQHF.